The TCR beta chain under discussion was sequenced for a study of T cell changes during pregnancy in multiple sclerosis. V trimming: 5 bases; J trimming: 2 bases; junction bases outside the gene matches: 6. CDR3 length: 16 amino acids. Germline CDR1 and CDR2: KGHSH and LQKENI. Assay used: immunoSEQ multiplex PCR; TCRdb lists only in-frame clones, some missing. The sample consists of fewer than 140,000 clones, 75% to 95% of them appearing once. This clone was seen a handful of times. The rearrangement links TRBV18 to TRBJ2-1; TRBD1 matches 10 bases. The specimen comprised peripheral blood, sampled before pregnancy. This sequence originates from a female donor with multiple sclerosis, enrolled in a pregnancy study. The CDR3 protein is CASSSLGTGAYNEQFF. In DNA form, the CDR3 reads TGTGCCAGCTCATCACTCGGGACAGGGGCCTACAATGAGCAGTTCTTC. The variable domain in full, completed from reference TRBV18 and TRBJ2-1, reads NAGVMQNPRHLVRRRGQEARLRCSPMKGHSHVYWYRQLPEEGLKFMVYLQKENIIDESGMPKERFSAEFPKEGPSILRIQQVVRGDSAAYFCASSSLGTGAYNEQFFGPGTRLTVL.